What follows is one TCR beta chain and its context. These data are taken from a study of PD-1 blockade in classical Hodgkin lymphoma. The germline CDR1 and CDR2 sequences are SEHNR and FQNEAQ (reference sequence). Trimming cost V 3 bases and J 0 bases, with 8 bases left between them. The CDR3 extends over 15 amino acids. Relapse was seen in all patients after autologous stem cell transplantation, and brentuximab vedotin exposure was variable. The table came from immunoSEQ multiplex PCR; TCRdb's copy has only in-frame clones and leaves some out. The data hold 90,000 or so clones, with roughly 91% observed a single time.

The TCR comes from a human donor with classical Hodgkin lymphoma. This sequence joins TRBV7-9 and TRBJ1-4; no reliable D call. Specimen: peripheral blood mononuclear cells (PBMCs), collected before the second cycle of nivolumab. The CDR3 here is CASSFSGATNEKLFF. CDR3 DNA sequence: TGTGCCAGCAGCTTTAGCGGGGCAACTAATGAAAAACTGTTTTTT.